Listed here are 20 T cell receptor beta chains from one sample, sequenced in a study of patients and donors after allogeneic stem cell transplantation. In TCRdb, the RT-PCR reads were re-called with MiXCR into one record per CDR3 protein. The repertoire includes approximately 140,000 distinct CDR3 sequences, about a third of them detected once, and about 50% sits in the top ten. Sequencing used blood, either unsorted or a sorted T cell fraction (not recorded which). All receptors derive from a human donor who was either an allogeneic HSCT recipient or a stem cell or donor lymphocyte infusion donor (not recorded which). It is not recorded whose cells these are; they may come from a transplant donor.

This clonotype has a handful of counts. The chain carries TRBV9 and TRBJ1-3; D gene ambiguous. The ends were cut back, 4 bases at V and 3 bases at J, with 14 bases in the middle. The CDR3 is 15 amino acids. CDR1 is SGDLS and CDR2 is YYNGEE in the germline V gene. The chain's CDR3 is CASSPQGLLGNTIYF. Written as DNA, the CDR3 is TGTGCCAGCAGCCCCCAAGGTTTGCTTGGAAACACCATATATTTT.

The rearrangement links TRBV9 to TRBJ2-3; D ambiguous. The ends were cut back, 0 bases at V and 3 bases at J, with 5 bases in the middle. CDR3 size: 13 residues. Germline values: CDR1 SGDLS, CDR2 YYNGEE. The CDR3 region has the DNA TGTGCCAGCAGCGTAGTAAGGACAGATACGCAGTATTTT. Amino acids: CASSVVRTDTQYF.

This rearrangement joins TRBV7-9 to TRBJ1-1; D gene ambiguous. V lost 1 base to trimming and J lost 6 bases, with 15 bases between them. The length of the CDR3 is 15 residues. The germline gives CDR1 SEHNR, CDR2 FQNEAQ (reference sequence). CDR3 residues: CASSLGLGQSPEAFF. CDR3 DNA: TGTGCCAGCAGCTTAGGGTTGGGCCAATCTCCTGAAGCTTTCTTT. Drawing the rest from reference TRBV7-9 and TRBJ1-1, the complete variable domain is DTGVSQNPRHKITKRGQNVTFRCDPISEHNRLYWYRQTLGQGPEFLTYFQNEAQLEKSRLLSDRFSAERPKGSFSTLEIQRTEQGDSAMYLCASSLGLGQSPEAFFGQGTRLTVV.

The sample holds a few counts of this clonotype. This chain connects TRBV6-4 to TRBJ1-1, with unresolved D. V was shortened by 3 bases and J by 1 base, with 9 bases between the two germline ends. The CDR3 totals 14 residues. Germline CDR1 reads MRHNA; CDR2 reads SNTAGT. In DNA form, the CDR3 reads TGTGCCAGCAGTGAACAATCGGCGAACACTGAAGCTTTCTTT. Protein sequence: CASSEQSANTEAFF.

The gene calls are TRBV28 and TRBJ1-4; the match to TRBD1 covers 9 bases. Germline V gives CDR1 MDHEN, CDR2 SYDVKM. The V segment lost 6 bases and the J segment 7 bases; nucleotides outside the gene matches: 9. The CDR3 has 15 residues. The CDR3 DNA reads as TGTGCCAGCAGCCCAGAACGGGACAGGGCTGAAAAACTGTTTTTT. Protein sequence: CASSPERDRAEKLFF.

The chain links TRBV6-6 to TRBJ1-1, with D perhaps matching TRBD1 (5 bases). V was cut by 8 bases and J by 7 bases, with 26 bases left in between. The CDR3 has 16 amino acids. Germline V lookup: CDR1 MNHNY, CDR2 SVGAGI (reference sequence). CDR3 DNA: TGTGCCAGCTCCCACATAAATCACGGGGGGGACTATGAAGCTTTCTTT. Translation gives CASSHINHGGDYEAFF.

The rearrangement uses TRBV28 and TRBJ1-1, with 11 bases aligning to TRBD1. Per the germline V gene, CDR1 is MDHEN and CDR2 is SYDVKM. This CDR3 is 16 amino acids long. The junction had 7 bases not matched to a gene; V was cut back by 5 bases and J by 2 bases. The CDR3 DNA follows: TGTGCCAGCAGTCACTGGGACAGGGGGTTTAACACTGAAGCTTTCTTT. This gives the protein CASSHWDRGFNTEAFF. The variable domain in full, completed from reference TRBV28 and TRBJ1-1, reads DVKVTQSSRYLVKRTGEKVFLECVQDMDHENMFWYRQDPGLGLRLIYFSYDVKMKEKGDIPEGYSVSREKKERFSLILESASTNQTSMYLCASSHWDRGFNTEAFFGQGTRLTVV.

This sequence joins TRBV24-1 and TRBJ1-5; 7 nucleotides align to TRBD1. V dropped 4 bases and J dropped 7; count of bases not matched to a gene: 6. Germline loops: CDR1 KGHDR, CDR2 SFDVKD. The CDR3 contains 14 residues. The CDR3 bases are TGTGCCACCAGTGAAAGGGGGCTTCACCAGCCCCAGCATTTT. Protein sequence: CATSERGLHQPQHF.

For this clonotype: This is likely a read error, given that the CDR3 carries no conserved phenylalanine or tryptophan at its end. The V gene is TRBV29-1, the J gene TRBJ1-4; the D gene is possibly TRBD1 (6 bases). V lost 6 bases to trimming and J lost 8 bases, with 19 bases between them. The V gene's germline CDR1 is SQVTM and CDR2 ANQGSEA. The CDR3 totals 14 residues. The CDR3 DNA is TGCAGCGTCTCAGGGGAACATCAGGGGGAAAAACTGTTTTTG. It codes for CSVSGEHQGEKLFL.

In its sample, this clonotype was seen a few times. The V call is TRBV7-2, the J call TRBJ2-5, with TRBD2 as a possible D gene (7 bases). Trimming removed 5 bases from V and 5 bases from J, with 21 bases in between. Germline values: CDR1 SGHTA, CDR2 FQGNSA. CDR3 length: 16 residues. The CDR3 DNA reads as TGTGCCAGCAGCCCCACGAGCGGGACAAAGGCGGAGACCCAGTACTTC. Protein: CASSPTSGTKAETQYF. Filled out from reference TRBV7-2 and TRBJ2-5, the complete variable domain reads GAGVSQSPSNKVTEKGKDVELRCDPISGHTALYWYRQSLGQGLEFLIYFQGNSAPDKSGLPSDRFSAERTGGSVSTLTIQRTQQEDSAVYLCASSPTSGTKAETQYFGPGTRLLVL.

The chain has TRBV7-6 and TRBJ2-5, with TRBD1 identical over 8 bases. Per germline, CDR1 SGHVS and CDR2 FNYEAQ. CDR3 length: 14 residues. J gave up 5 bases and V 6 bases, and 8 bases lay outside the gene matches. Here the CDR3 DNA reads TGTGCCAGCAGACCAAGGACAGGGAGGGAGACCCAGTACTTC. Translation: CASRPRTGRETQYF. Full variable domain (outside the CDR3, taken from reference TRBV7-6 and TRBJ2-5): GAGVSQSPRYKVTKRGQDVALRCDPISGHVSLYWYRQALGQGPEFLTYFNYEAQQDKSGLPNDRFSAERPEGSISTLTIQRTEQRDSAMYRCASRPRTGRETQYFGPGTRLLVL.

This clonotype was recorded a few times. This chain uses TRBV29-1 with TRBJ1-1, with TRBD1 matching 9 bases. The CDR3 is made up of 15 amino acids. J lost 6 bases, V lost 4 bases, and 12 bases had no gene match. In germline, CDR1 is SQVTM, CDR2 ANQGSEA. DNA of the CDR3: TGCAGCGTTGGAGGGACAGGGTGGGGTAGGGCTGAAGCTTTCTTT. Amino acids: CSVGGTGWGRAEAFF.

This chain joins TRBV20-1 and TRBJ2-1; 12 positions match TRBD2. Germline CDR1 is DFQATT and CDR2 is SNEGSKA (reference sequence). CDR3 length: 16 residues. The V and J ends lost 5 bases and 5 bases, in that order; junction bases with no gene match: 10. This chain's CDR3 is CSAQRLLAGGDNEQFF. For the CDR3, the DNA is TGCAGTGCTCAAAGGTTACTAGCGGGGGGTGACAATGAGCAGTTCTTC.

The chain has TRBV27 and TRBJ1-5; no reliable D call. Trimming removed 0 bases at V and 0 bases at J, with 6 bases between. This CDR3 contains 15 residues. Germline CDR1 and CDR2: MNHEY and SMNVEV (reference sequence). Here the CDR3 reads CASSLSSYSNQPQHF. CDR3 coding DNA: TGTGCCAGCAGTTTATCCAGTTATAGCAATCAGCCCCAGCATTTT.

This clonotype was seen a handful of times. V and J are TRBV5-1 and TRBJ2-5; D is possibly TRBD2 (5 bases). Deletions cut 3 bases from V and 5 bases from J, with 11 bases between. The CDR3 contains 13 residues. CDR1 is SGHRS, CDR2 YFSETQ, per germline. CDR3 bases: TGCGCCAGCAGCTCGGACTTTGCGGAGACCCAGTACTTC. Protein sequence: CASSSDFAETQYF.

About this clonotype: The junction departs from the called germline gene at one end, perhaps through a read error. The chain links TRBV12-3 or TRBV12-4 to TRBJ2-4, with D perhaps being TRBD1 or TRBD2 (5 bases each). There are 12 residues in the CDR3. The CDR3 loop is CASSLAGTAEDF. The CDR3, as DNA: TGTGCCAGCAGTTTAGCCGGGACCGCGGAGGACTTC.

V and J are TRBV29-1 and TRBJ2-2; 8 bases map to TRBD2. The trim removed 0 bases at V and 2 bases at J, leaving 2 bases unmatched. Germline CDR1 reads SQVTM; CDR2 reads ANQGSEA. The CDR3 has 15 residues. The CDR3 coding sequence is TGCAGCGTTGAAGAGCTAGCGGGTAACACCGGGGAGCTGTTTTTT. It is translated as CSVEELAGNTGELFF.

The J gene is TRBJ2-7, the V gene TRBV12-5; TRBD1 aligns across 7 bases. CDR1 and CDR2 (germline): LGHNT, FRNRAP. V gave up 3 bases and J gave up 6 bases; unmatched junction bases: 5. The CDR3 is 13 amino acids. CDR3 sequence: CASGLSQGSEQYF. In nucleotides, the CDR3 is TGTGCTAGTGGTTTATCACAGGGGAGCGAGCAGTACTTC.

The chain recombines TRBV7-2 with TRBJ2-2; D remains ambiguous. The germline V gene encodes CDR1 SGHTA and CDR2 FQGNSA. The CDR3 totals 12 residues. Trimming left V 5 bases short and J 6 bases short, with 7 bases between. As DNA, the CDR3 is TGTGCCAGCAGCCCTCCATCCGGGGAGCTGTTTTTT. Translation gives CASSPPSGELFF.

The chain couples TRBV27 to TRBJ2-2; D ambiguous. CDR3 length: 14 amino acids. V lost 0 bases and J 5 bases, leaving 7 bases between the germline ends. Looked up from germline, CDR1 is MNHEY and CDR2 is SMNVEV (reference sequence). The chain's CDR3 is CASSLSMGTGELFF. Written as DNA, the CDR3 is TGTGCCAGCAGTTTATCGATGGGGACCGGGGAGCTGTTTTTT.